A single sample is the source of the 26 T cell receptor beta chains below, sequenced in a study of shared clonotypes between healthy human individuals. Sequencing used immunoSEQ multiplex PCR; TCRdb keeps in-frame clones, though not all of them. The table has about 770,000 clones, approximately 72% seen once. The source material was memory CD4+ T cells sorted from blood. Subset described: CD45RA-negative fraction. Receptors were obtained from a woman in her twenties or thirties in good health.

V and J are TRBV15 and TRBJ2-1, with D perhaps matching TRBD1 or TRBD2 (5 bases each). Germline assignment: CDR1 LNHNV and CDR2 YYDKDF (reference sequence). CDR3 size: 13 residues. V gave up 1 base and J gave up 8 bases, with 9 bases separating them. The chain's CDR3 is CATSRVGAYEQFF. The CDR3 nucleotides read TGTGCCACCAGCAGAGTCGGGGCGTATGAGCAGTTCTTC.

The chain employs TRBV5-8 and TRBJ1-1, with 9 nucleotides matching TRBD1. Germline CDR1 is SGHTS and CDR2 is YDEGEE. The CDR3 runs 16 residues. Trimming cost V 2 bases and J 10 bases; bases outside gene matches: 15. The CDR3 DNA reads as TGTGCCAGCAGCTTCAGCCGTGGGACAGGGCTTGGAGGAGCTTTCTTT. Protein sequence: CASSFSRGTGLGGAFF.

This rearrangement joins TRBV5-1 to TRBJ2-5; 9 nucleotides line up with TRBD1. Germline V lookup: CDR1 SGHRS, CDR2 YFSETQ. CDR3 length equals 14 residues. V shed 4 bases and J 2 bases; nucleotides not matched to a gene: 3. The CDR3 sequence: CASSQDRGQETQYF. CDR3 in DNA: TGCGCCAGCAGCCAAGACAGGGGGCAAGAGACCCAGTACTTC.

To note about this clone: Other DNA sequences from this sample encode an identical CDR3 as well. V is TRBV5-1 and J is TRBJ2-7; 7 bases fit TRBD1. This CDR3 spans 13 amino acids. Germline-derived CDR1 and CDR2 are SGHRS and YFSETQ. J was trimmed by 2 bases and V by 4 bases; bases with no gene match: 3. The CDR3 loop is CASSPGQTYEQYF. CDR3 in DNA: TGCGCCAGCAGCCCGGGACAGACCTACGAGCAGTACTTC.

The chain couples TRBV14 to TRBJ2-5; D gene unclear. Germline lookup yields CDR1 SGHDN and CDR2 FVKESK. The V and J ends lost 4 bases and 5 bases respectively, with 5 bases between them. The CDR3 is 11 amino acids. The CDR3 DNA reads as TGTGCCAGCAGCCCCGGGGAGACCCAGTACTTC. Translating gives CASSPGETQYF.

This clone came up a few times. This chain joins TRBV7-8 and TRBJ1-1; D is uncertain. Looked up from germline, CDR1 is SGHVS and CDR2 is FQNEAQ. V gave up 3 bases and J gave up 0 bases, with 5 bases separating them. This CDR3 has 13 amino acids. The CDR3 protein is CASSFGLNTEAFF. The CDR3 DNA follows: TGTGCCAGCAGCTTCGGGTTGAACACTGAAGCTTTCTTT.

This clone showed up just once. The chain joins TRBV5-1 to TRBJ2-5; possible D gene TRBD2, 5 bases. The CDR3 has 14 amino acids. Germline CDR1 SGHRS, CDR2 YFSETQ. The ends were cut back, 1 base at V and 1 base at J, with 8 bases in the middle. CDR3 in DNA: TGCGCCAGCAGCTTGATGGGGAGCCAAGAGACCCAGTACTTC. Protein sequence: CASSLMGSQETQYF.

In DNA form, the CDR3 reads TGTGCCAGCAGCGAAAGTCCGATTGGGGCTAGAGAAAAACTGTTTTTT. Protein sequence: CASSESPIGAREKLFF. The chain has TRBV5-8 and TRBJ1-4, with D possibly matching TRBD1 (5 bases). Trimming removed 4 bases at V and 8 bases at J, with 21 bases between. The CDR3 runs 16 residues. Germline V gene sequence: CDR1 SGHTS, CDR2 YDEGEE. Full variable domain (remainder filled in from reference TRBV5-8 and TRBJ1-4): EAGVTQSPTHLIKTRGQQATLRCSPISGHTSVYWYQQALGLGLQFLLWYDEGEERNRGNFPPRFSGRQFPNYSSELNVNALELEDSALYLCASSESPIGAREKLFFGSGTQLSVL.

J is TRBJ2-2 and V is TRBV4-1; 7 bases are shared with TRBD2. V gave up 3 bases and J gave up 5 bases; unmatched junction bases: 12. The CDR3 length is 17 residues. Germline V lookup: CDR1 MGHRA, CDR2 YSYEKL. The CDR3 here is CASSQNGAGEVTGELFF. Here the CDR3 DNA reads TGCGCCAGCAGCCAGAATGGCGCGGGAGAGGTTACCGGGGAGCTGTTTTTT.

J is TRBJ1-2 and V is TRBV18; the match to TRBD1 covers 9 bases. Trimming at V came to 3 bases and at J to 1 base, leaving 9 bases not matched to a gene. This CDR3 is 17 amino acids long. CDR1 is KGHSH and CDR2 is LQKENI in the germline V gene. CDR3 region: CASSPSGTGSLNYGYTF. The CDR3 DNA is TGTGCCAGCTCACCGTCCGGGACAGGGTCCCTTAACTATGGCTACACCTTC.

In this sample, this clone turned up a few times. The CDR3 DNA is TGTGCCAGCAGTAAAGGGGGACAGGGGAATCAGCCCCAGCATTTT. Translating gives CASSKGGQGNQPQHF. The genes are TRBV6-5 and TRBJ1-5, with 10 bases that match TRBD1. Germline V gene lookup returns CDR1 MNHEY and CDR2 SVGAGI. This CDR3 contains 15 residues. The ends lost 5 bases at V and 4 bases at J; junction bases unmatched: 5.

The rearrangement joins TRBV10-2 to TRBJ2-1, with 8 bases aligning to TRBD2. The germline gives CDR1 WSHSY, CDR2 SAAADI. V trimming: 5 bases; J trimming: 5 bases; junction bases outside the gene matches: 2. The CDR3 has 13 amino acids. The CDR3 region is CASSTLADNEQFF. The CDR3 nucleotides read TGCGCCAGCAGTACACTAGCGGACAATGAGCAGTTCTTC.

This clone was seen more than once but under ten times. The chain has TRBV11-2 and TRBJ1-1; the D is unclear. Germline CDR1 and CDR2: SGHAT and FQNNGV. The V and J ends lost 6 bases and 10 bases respectively, with 18 bases between them. CDR3 size: 13 residues. The CDR3 is CASSGLGGIGAFF. The DNA for the CDR3 is TGTGCCAGCAGTGGGTTAGGAGGGATCGGAGCTTTCTTT.

This clone has ten or more counts. The V gene is TRBV27, the J gene TRBJ1-5; 7 nucleotides match TRBD1. The J segment lost 5 bases and the V segment lost 2 bases, leaving 6 bases of the junction unmatched. This CDR3 has 15 amino acids. Germline V CDR1 and CDR2: MNHEY, SMNVEV (reference sequence). Here the CDR3 reads CASSLGQEPHQPQHF. Written as DNA, the CDR3 is TGTGCCAGCAGTTTAGGACAGGAACCTCATCAGCCCCAGCATTTT.

The gene calls are TRBV28 and TRBJ1-5, with D possibly matching TRBD1 (5 bases). The CDR3 length is 15 residues. Germline CDR1 reads MDHEN; CDR2 reads SYDVKM. Trimming left V 5 bases short and J 11 bases short, with 22 bases between. CDR3 region: CASSHQLTSRGAQHF. The CDR3 region has the DNA TGTGCCAGCAGTCACCAATTAACAAGTAGGGGCGCCCAGCATTTT.

This clone was detected a few times. The chain couples TRBV27 to TRBJ2-7, with 9 bases fitting TRBD2. V lost 6 bases, J lost 6 bases, and 9 bases stayed unmatched. The CDR3 runs 14 residues. Germline CDR1 is MNHEY and CDR2 is SMNVEV (reference sequence). The CDR3 DNA reads TGTGCCAGCAGCCGGGTGGCTAGCGGGACCGAGCAGTACTTC. Protein sequence: CASSRVASGTEQYF.

The chain joins TRBV7-3 to TRBJ2-2, with D tentatively TRBD2 (6 bases). V was cut by 1 base and J by 0 bases, with 9 bases left in between. The germline V gene encodes CDR1 SGHTA and CDR2 FQGTGA. The CDR3 contains 16 residues. The CDR3 here is CASSLIAAANTGELFF. The CDR3 DNA follows: TGTGCCAGCAGCTTAATAGCGGCGGCGAACACCGGGGAGCTGTTTTTT.

The chain has TRBV30 and TRBJ2-3; 7 bases map to TRBD2. This CDR3 has 19 residues. Germline values: CDR1 GTSNPN, CDR2 SVGIG (reference sequence). After removal of 2 bases from V and 1 base from J, the junction contained 18 bases not matched to a gene. The CDR3 DNA reads TGTGCCTGGAGTCCGCCCTTTCCTGCGACCACTAGCGGCACAGATACGCAGTATTTT. As protein: CAWSPPFPATTSGTDTQYF.

The CDR3 nucleotides are TGTGCCAGCAGGTCCGCAAGGGGGGGTTTGACCAAAAACATTCAGTACTTC. This translates into CASRSARGGLTKNIQYF. This chain uses TRBV28 with TRBJ2-4; a possible D gene is TRBD2 (7 bases). The CDR3 has 17 residues. The V and J ends lost 6 bases and 2 bases respectively, with 20 bases between them. CDR1 is MDHEN, CDR2 SYDVKM, per germline.

This clone has a handful of counts. The chain carries TRBV20-1 and TRBJ1-2; D is unclear. This CDR3 region has 9 residues. CDR1 and CDR2 (germline): DFQATT, SNEGSKA (reference sequence). CDR3 sequence (DNA): TGCAAGGTTAACTATGGCTACACCTTC. Its translation is CKVNYGYTF.

This chain links TRBV21-1 with TRBJ2-1; the table names TRBD2, a call not compared with the DNA. TRBV21-1 is listed as a pseudogene. The CDR3 sequence is 18 residues long. In DNA form, the CDR3 reads TGTGCCAGCAGCAACGCTAGCGGGACCCGAAGTTTCTGGAATGAGCAGTTCTTC. It codes for CASSNASGTRSFWNEQFF.

This chain uses TRBV19 with TRBJ2-1, with 12 positions matching TRBD2. Germline assignment: CDR1 LNHDA and CDR2 SQIVND (reference sequence). The CDR3 runs to 13 residues. V trimming: 5 bases; J trimming: 12 bases; junction bases outside the gene matches: 5. CDR3 in amino acids: CASSVTSGSWQFF. In DNA, the CDR3 is TGTGCCAGTAGTGTGACTAGCGGGAGTTGGCAGTTCTTC. Combining the CDR3 with reference TRBV19 and TRBJ2-1 gives the whole variable domain DGGITQSPKYLFRKEGQNVTLSCEQNLNHDAMYWYRQDPGQGLRLIYYSQIVNDFQKGDIAEGYSVSREKKESFPLTVTSAQKNPTAFYLCASSVTSGSWQFFGPGTRLTVL.

V and J are TRBV5-8 and TRBJ2-7; tentatively, D is TRBD2 (5 bases). The germline V and J ends were trimmed by 0 bases and 3 bases, with 16 bases remaining between them. Germline CDR1 is SGHTS and CDR2 is YDEGEE. This CDR3 is 16 amino acids long. The CDR3 bases are TGTGCCAGCAGCTTGGCTTCCAGGACTGGTCGCTACGAGCAGTACTTC. Translation gives CASSLASRTGRYEQYF.

As regards this clone: Within the sample, other DNA sequences also encode this same CDR3. The chain is built from TRBV18 and TRBJ2-3; no firm D call. The germline V gene has CDR1 KGHSH and CDR2 LQKENI. Trimming pared 3 bases from V and 0 bases from J, leaving 10 bases between. This CDR3 has 15 residues. DNA for the CDR3: TGTGCCAGCTCACCTTCGGTTACTAGCACAGATACGCAGTATTTT. Residues: CASSPSVTSTDTQYF.

Concerning this clone: The same CDR3 arises from other DNA sequences in this sample as well. The chain carries TRBV19 and TRBJ2-1; D call uncertain. The CDR3 spans 12 residues. V gave up 1 base and J gave up 8 bases, with 6 bases separating them. Germline V lookup: CDR1 LNHDA, CDR2 SQIVND (reference sequence). CDR3 nucleotides: TGTGCCAGTAGTATAGGAAGGCATGAGCAGTTCTTC. This sequence encodes CASSIGRHEQFF. Using reference TRBV19 and TRBJ2-1 for the parts outside the CDR3, the full variable domain is DGGITQSPKYLFRKEGQNVTLSCEQNLNHDAMYWYRQDPGQGLRLIYYSQIVNDFQKGDIAEGYSVSREKKESFPLTVTSAQKNPTAFYLCASSIGRHEQFFGPGTRLTVL.

The rearrangement links TRBV9 to TRBJ1-1; the D gene is possibly TRBD1 (6 bases). Germline CDR1 SGDLS, CDR2 YYNGEE. The CDR3 sequence is 18 residues long. The V end was cut by 4 bases, the J end by 1 base, with 23 bases between. CDR3 residues: CASSPLLAPGGENTEAFF. The DNA of the CDR3 is TGTGCCAGCAGCCCCCTCCTAGCCCCGGGGGGCGAGAACACTGAAGCTTTCTTT.